This T cell receptor beta chain was found in a study of breast tumors, draining lymph nodes, adjacent tissues (dated by TCRdb to the mid-2010s). The study in broad terms: The study compared TCR beta repertoires across tumor, adjacent nontumor tissue and axillary lymph nodes from breast cancer patients. The study aimed to assess the relationships and possible T-cell exchange between tumor, surrounding tissue and draining lymph node repertoires in human breast cancer. The full study reports these points: Tumors showed preferential V and J gene usage, and their T-cell repertoire diversity fell below that of lymph nodes yet above that of nontumor tissue. The data were considered consistent with most tumor T cells being derived from the lymph node and subsequently expanding within tumor tissue. The similarity between tumor and nontumor tissue repertoires was significantly greater in luminal-like breast cancer than in basal-like breast cancer. Rather than being directly demonstrated, the conclusion that tumor T cells originate in lymph nodes was presented as consistent with a hypothesis.

The sequencing machine was an Illumina HiSeq 2000. TCR beta chain libraries were generated through multiplex PCR amplification. The amplified TCR beta chain products were analyzed by high-throughput sequencing. TCRdb itself trimmed the public reads at Q25 with fastp, ran MiXCR and retained productive beta chains. Duplicate CDR3 protein sequences are folded into a single record with the most common DNA and genes. The sample yields under 250,000 distinct CDR3 sequences; 32% were counted once. The top ten hold about 1.4% of the sample. Lymph node samples came from the axillary draining lymph nodes of breast cancer patients. Note on this clonotype: Its recognized antigen is unknown. With a much larger clone just one base away, this may be a read error.

CDR1 MNHNS and CDR2 SASEGT were looked up in the germline V gene. The CDR3 runs 12 residues from the cysteine to the phenylalanine. The retained sequence is limited to the CDR3, 36 bases, with the frame set at the first base. From V the trimming removes 8 bases and from J it removes 9 bases, while the gene matches leave 6 bases of the junction unaccounted for. Material for sequencing was axillary lymph node tissue. The rearranged chain carries TRBV6-1 and TRBJ2-1; TRBD2 fits 8 bases in the junction. This TCR was sampled from a female donor with breast cancer. Some clones in this sample may be carry-over from other donors' samples. The nucleotides read TGTGCCAGCGACAGGCGGGAGGTTGAGCAGTTCTTC. Its product reads: CASDRREVEQFF.